The 3 T cell receptor beta chains below come from one sample, sequenced in a study of cytomegalovirus exposure and HLA in healthy donors. The study ran its PCR with 60 Vbeta and 13 Jbeta primers. Sequencing used immunoSEQ multiplex PCR; TCRdb keeps in-frame clones, though not all of them. This listing includes about 64,000 clones. The sequenced material came from PBMCs. These receptors originate from a woman younger than 30 in good health and CMV-seronegative.

V is TRBV18 and J is TRBJ2-5; 8 positions agree with TRBD2. The germline V gene has CDR1 KGHSH and CDR2 LQKENI. Trimming removed 3 bases from V and 2 bases from J; junction bases left unmatched: 8. CDR3 length: 16 residues. The DNA for the CDR3 is TGTGCCAGCTCACCTTTACTAGCGGCGGGTCAAGAGACCCAGTACTTC. This codes for CASSPLLAAGQETQYF.

The chain carries TRBV6-6 and TRBJ1-2, with D possibly being TRBD1 (6 bases). This CDR3 region has 13 residues. Trimming shortened V by 2 bases and J by 7 bases, and 11 bases separated the two germline ends. The germline gives CDR1 MNHNY, CDR2 SVGAGI (reference sequence). CDR3 amino acids: CASSYGGMGGYTF. Here the CDR3 DNA reads TGTGCCAGCAGTTACGGGGGCATGGGTGGCTACACCTTC.

This chain connects TRBV5-1 to TRBJ1-2; TRBD1 is a possible D gene (6 bases). Trimming took 4 bases from V and 7 from J, leaving 11 bases between them. The CDR3 is 12 amino acids. From germline, CDR1 is SGHRS and CDR2 YFSETQ. The CDR3 reads CASSPTGRGYTF. In DNA form, the CDR3 reads TGCGCCAGCAGCCCGACAGGCCGTGGCTACACCTTC.